These 32 T cell receptor beta chains were sequenced from one sample in a study of OX40 agonist ivuxolimab in advanced cancers. Libraries were prepared by immunoSEQ multiplex PCR; TCRdb keeps only in-frame clonotypes and omits some of them. Of about 79,000 clones listed, 94% are singletons. The input for sequencing was CD4+ or CD8+ T cells sorted from blood, taken in a trial of the OX40 agonist ivuxolimab. The receptor set was obtained from an adult with an advanced solid tumor such as melanoma, head and neck, liver or kidney cancer.

This clone occurred once. This rearrangement joins TRBV6-5 to TRBJ2-2; D might be TRBD2 (6 bases). V was pared by 2 bases and J by 4 bases, with 8 bases between. There are 14 residues in the CDR3. Germline lookup yields CDR1 MNHEY and CDR2 SVGAGI. The DNA for the CDR3 is TGTGCCAGCAGTTACACGGGAGTCACCGGGGAGCTGTTTTTT. Protein product: CASSYTGVTGELFF.

The chain links TRBV19 to TRBJ1-1; D is unclear. Germline V lookup: CDR1 LNHDA, CDR2 SQIVND (reference sequence). The ends were cut back, 1 base at V and 4 bases at J, with 13 bases in the middle. This CDR3 has 15 residues. CDR3 DNA: TGTGCCAGTAGTATAGCAGGCGGCTCGCCCACTGAAGCTTTCTTT. Translation gives CASSIAGGSPTEAFF.

This clone occurred once. This chain links TRBV7-7 with TRBJ2-1, with 7 bases aligning to TRBD2. Germline trimming cut 5 bases from V and 2 bases from J; bases unmatched to any gene: 9. Germline V gene data show CDR1 as SSHAT and CDR2 as FNYEAQ (reference sequence). CDR3 length equals 16 residues. The CDR3 loop is CASSKDGLEAYNEQFF. The CDR3 nucleotides are TGTGCCAGCAGCAAAGACGGACTAGAGGCCTACAATGAGCAGTTCTTC.

The CDR3: CASSEMRGDRLAKNIQYF. CDR3 DNA: TGTGCCAGCAGTGAAATGCGGGGGGACAGACTAGCCAAAAACATTCAGTACTTC. The chain combines TRBV2 with TRBJ2-4; maybe TRBD2 (8 bases). Germline lookup yields CDR1 SNHLY and CDR2 FYNNEI. V shed 2 bases and J shed 0 bases, with 17 bases lying between them. The CDR3 length is 18 residues.

The chain joins TRBV9 to TRBJ1-2; D gene uncertain. V dropped 0 bases and J dropped 10 bases, with 10 bases sitting between them. The length of the CDR3 is 12 residues. Germline V gene lookup returns CDR1 SGDLS and CDR2 YYNGEE. CDR3 sequence reads: CASSVGAANYTF. CDR3 nucleotide sequence: TGTGCCAGCAGCGTAGGGGCAGCTAACTACACCTTC. The variable domain in full, with the rest retrieved from reference TRBV9 and TRBJ1-2, is DSGVTQTPKHLITATGQRVTLRCSPRSGDLSVYWYQQSLDQGLQFLIQYYNGEERAKGNILERFSAQQFPDLHSELNLSSLELGDSALYFCASSVGAANYTFGSGTRLTVV.

This rearrangement joins TRBV6-5 to TRBJ2-7, with 7 nucleotides matching TRBD2. The ends lost 2 bases at V and 0 bases at J; junction bases unmatched: 4. CDR3 length equals 15 residues. From germline, CDR1 is MNHEY and CDR2 SVGAGI. The CDR3 loop is CASSYMGGSSYEQYF. The CDR3 DNA reads TGTGCCAGCAGTTACATGGGAGGGAGCTCCTACGAGCAGTACTTC.

The J gene is TRBJ2-7, the V gene TRBV5-6; 7 positions match TRBD1. J gave up 2 bases and V 3 bases, and 2 bases lay outside the gene matches. Germline CDR1 reads SGHDT; CDR2 reads YYEEEE. The CDR3 sequence is 13 residues long. The CDR3 region has the DNA TGTGCCAGCAGCTACAGGGGCGCCTACGAGCAGTACTTC. Protein: CASSYRGAYEQYF. The full variable domain, its missing parts supplied by reference TRBV5-6 and TRBJ2-7, is DAGVTQSPTHLIKTRGQQVTLRCSPKSGHDTVSWYQQALGQGPQFIFQYYEEEERQRGNFPDRFSGHQFPNYSSELNVNALLLGDSALYLCASSYRGAYEQYFGPGTRLTVT.

The rearrangement links TRBV6-4 to TRBJ1-2, with a possible D match to TRBD1 (5 bases). The CDR3 totals 16 residues. Trimming stripped 7 bases from V and 4 bases from J, with 22 bases between. Germline CDR1 reads MRHNA; CDR2 reads SNTAGT. CDR3 coding DNA: TGTGCCAGCAACCCCCCCCGGGGGGTGAATCCCTATGGCTACACCTTC. This gives the protein CASNPPRGVNPYGYTF.

The CDR3 is CASSLLADTQYF. Here the CDR3 DNA reads TGCGCCAGCAGCTTACTAGCAGATACGCAGTATTTT. The rearrangement uses TRBV5-1 and TRBJ2-3; D possibly corresponds to TRBD2 (5 bases). The CDR3 consists of 12 residues. The germline gives CDR1 SGHRS, CDR2 YFSETQ. Between the trimmed V and J ends, which lost 2 bases and 4 bases, there was a span of 5 bases.

The CDR3 DNA sequence: TGCGCCAGCAGCTTTTATAATCAGCATATCTACGAGCAGTACTTC. It encodes CASSFYNQHIYEQYF. V usage is TRBV5-1 and J usage is TRBJ2-7; unclear D gene. This CDR3 is built from 15 residues. Trimming removed 2 bases from V and 3 bases from J, with 15 bases in between. CDR1 is SGHRS, CDR2 YFSETQ, per germline.

The chain recombines TRBV6-1 with TRBJ2-7; TRBD1 is a possible D gene (6 bases). V lost 0 bases to trimming and J lost 4 bases, with 13 bases between them. Germline V CDR1 and CDR2: MNHNS, SASEGT. The CDR3 is made up of 15 amino acids. CDR3 nucleotides: TGTGCCAGCAGTGAAGCACCAGGGGTGACGTACGAGCAGTACTTC. As protein: CASSEAPGVTYEQYF.

The V gene is TRBV6-6, the J gene TRBJ2-5; 10 nucleotides match TRBD2. The length of the CDR3 is 14 residues. J was trimmed by 7 bases and V by 7 bases; bases with no gene match: 9. Germline lookup yields CDR1 MNHNY and CDR2 SVGAGI (reference sequence). This chain's CDR3 is CASTPRGLALTQYF. DNA for the CDR3: TGTGCCAGCACCCCCCGGGGACTAGCGTTGACCCAGTACTTC.

V and J are TRBV28 and TRBJ1-2, with TRBD1 identical over 9 bases. V trimming: 6 bases; J trimming: 2 bases; junction bases outside the gene matches: 13. This CDR3 is 17 amino acids long. Germline V gene sequence: CDR1 MDHEN, CDR2 SYDVKM. The CDR3 here is CASSSPGTGNFNYGYTF. The CDR3 DNA follows: TGTGCCAGCAGCTCACCCGGGACAGGGAACTTCAACTATGGCTACACCTTC.

The V gene is TRBV4-1, the J gene TRBJ1-4; D perhaps matches TRBD1 (6 bases). The CDR3 runs 16 residues. Germline CDR1 reads MGHRA; CDR2 reads YSYEKL. Trimming pared 0 bases from V and 8 bases from J, leaving 16 bases between. For the CDR3, the DNA is TGCGCCAGCAGCCAAGATAGGGCGCAGGGGTGGGAAAAACTGTTTTTT. Protein: CASSQDRAQGWEKLFF.

The chain joins TRBV25-1 to TRBJ1-2; D call uncertain. Germline V lookup: CDR1 MGHDK, CDR2 SYGVNS. Trimming took off 3 bases at V and 7 bases at J, with 21 bases between the two ends. The CDR3 consists of 16 residues. The CDR3 DNA is TGTGCCAGCAGTGAGGATAGTGGCCCGCAGAGGTCTGGCTACACCTTC. Its translation is CASSEDSGPQRSGYTF.

The gene calls are TRBV27 and TRBJ2-7; the D gene is possibly TRBD1 (5 bases). The V gene lost 3 bases and the J gene lost 5 bases, with 11 bases spanning the gap. From germline, CDR1 is MNHEY and CDR2 SMNVEV (reference sequence). The CDR3 covers 13 residues. The CDR3 region is CASSFTRAHEQYF. CDR3 sequence (DNA): TGTGCCAGCAGTTTCACCAGGGCCCACGAGCAGTACTTC.

The V gene is TRBV7-9, the J gene TRBJ1-2, with a weak D call TRBD1 (5 bases). The CDR3 sequence is 16 residues long. Germline V gene sequence: CDR1 SEHNR, CDR2 FQNEAQ (reference sequence). V was shortened by 1 base and J by 2 bases, with 14 bases between the two germline ends. The DNA for the CDR3 is TGTGCCAGCAGCTTAGAGGTCGGGACGGGCAACTATGGCTACACCTTC. It encodes CASSLEVGTGNYGYTF.

V usage is TRBV9 and J usage is TRBJ2-3; D may be TRBD2 (6 bases). CDR1 is SGDLS and CDR2 is YYNGEE in the germline V gene. The length of the CDR3 is 16 residues. Between the trimmed V and J ends, which lost 0 bases and 0 bases, there was a span of 11 bases. The CDR3 nucleotides are TGTGCCAGCAGCGTAGAGGGACTGTCTAGCACAGATACGCAGTATTTT. Amino acid sequence: CASSVEGLSSTDTQYF.

This clone was seen a single time. The chain joins TRBV6-1 to TRBJ2-3, with 9 bases matching TRBD1. V dropped 5 bases and J dropped 0; count of bases not matched to a gene: 3. Looked up from germline, CDR1 is MNHNS and CDR2 is SASEGT. This CDR3 contains 15 residues. Written as DNA, the CDR3 is TGTGCCAGCAGTCGGGACAGGGCCAGCACAGATACGCAGTATTTT. Its translation: CASSRDRASTDTQYF.

The rearrangement uses TRBV7-9 and TRBJ2-5, with TRBD1 matching 7 bases. The junction had 5 bases not matched to a gene; V was cut back by 5 bases and J by 2 bases. The CDR3 covers 14 residues. The V gene's germline CDR1 is SEHNR and CDR2 FQNEAQ (reference sequence). This CDR3 reads CASSPGQSQETQYF. The CDR3 DNA follows: TGTGCCAGCAGCCCGGGACAGTCTCAAGAGACCCAGTACTTC.

The chain uses TRBV4-1 and TRBJ2-7; D is unclear. V lost 0 bases and J lost 7, with 7 bases in between. CDR3 length: 12 amino acids. Germline V lookup: CDR1 MGHRA, CDR2 YSYEKL. DNA of the CDR3: TGCGCCAGCAGCCAAGACCTTACGGAGCAGTACTTC. Translating it yields CASSQDLTEQYF.

The chain employs TRBV23-1 and TRBJ2-7, with D possibly called TRBD1 or TRBD2 (5 bases each). TRBV23-1 is given ORF status, its function remaining uncertain. This CDR3 has 18 amino acids. Between the trimmed V and J ends, which lost 2 bases and 2 bases, there was a span of 22 bases. CDR3 in DNA: TGCGCCAGCAGTCAACCCGGAAAGAAGGTCGGGGACCCCTACGAGCAGTACTTC. Translated: CASSQPGKKVGDPYEQYF.

This clone was seen once. This sequence joins TRBV19 and TRBJ2-7; 9 nucleotides match TRBD2. The V segment lost 5 bases and the J segment 3 bases; nucleotides outside the gene matches: 5. CDR1 is LNHDA, CDR2 SQIVND, per germline (reference sequence). The CDR3 sequence is 14 residues long. The CDR3 coding sequence is TGTGCCAGTAGTCCACCTAGCGGGAACTACGAGCAGTACTTC. Translated: CASSPPSGNYEQYF.

The J gene is TRBJ2-7, the V gene TRBV27, with D perhaps matching TRBD2 (7 bases). The CDR3 runs to 14 residues. V was trimmed by 5 bases and J by 3 bases, leaving 14 bases between them. The germline V gene has CDR1 MNHEY and CDR2 SMNVEV (reference sequence). The CDR3 loop reads CASSPTGGSYEQYF. CDR3 DNA sequence: TGTGCCAGCAGTCCCACGGGGGGCAGCTACGAGCAGTACTTC.

This sequence joins TRBV7-8 and TRBJ2-3; 9 bases align to TRBD2. CDR3 length: 14 amino acids. Losses at the gene ends were 7 bases for V and 4 bases for J; bases not matched to a gene: 6. Per germline, CDR1 SGHVS and CDR2 FQNEAQ. In DNA form, the CDR3 reads TGTGCCAGCACCCCTAGCGGGGTTGCAGATACGCAGTATTTT. Protein: CASTPSGVADTQYF. Supplemented by reference TRBV7-8 and TRBJ2-3, the full variable domain reads GAGVSQSPRYKVAKRGQDVALRCDPISGHVSLFWYQQALGQGPEFLTYFQNEAQLDKSGLPSDRFFAERPEGSVSTLKIQRTQQEDSAVYLCASTPSGVADTQYFGPGTRLTVL.

The chain has TRBV4-2 and TRBJ2-5; D is ambiguous. Germline V lookup: CDR1 LGHNA, CDR2 YNFKEQ. V was trimmed by 0 bases and J by 3 bases, leaving 11 bases between them. The CDR3 consists of 15 residues. The CDR3 DNA follows: TGTGCCAGCAGCCAAGATGAGAACTGGGAAGAGACCCAGTACTTC. Protein sequence: CASSQDENWEETQYF.

The rearrangement uses TRBV5-4 and TRBJ2-1, with D unresolved. Germline V gene sequence: CDR1 SGHNT, CDR2 YYREEE (reference sequence). This CDR3 is 12 amino acids long. V was clipped by 1 base and J by 6 bases, with 5 bases between them. DNA of the CDR3: TGTGCCAGCAGCTTGACATCCAATGAGCAGTTCTTC. This sequence encodes CASSLTSNEQFF.

V and J are TRBV30 and TRBJ1-6; 8 bases line up with TRBD1. This CDR3 comprises 14 residues. Trimming at V came to 7 bases and at J to 6 bases, leaving 8 bases not matched to a gene. The germline V gene has CDR1 GTSNPN and CDR2 SVGIG (reference sequence). The CDR3 is CASQWGTGNSPLHF. In DNA, the CDR3 is TGTGCCTCTCAGTGGGGGACAGGTAATTCACCCCTCCACTTT.

The rearrangement uses TRBV28 and TRBJ1-4; tentative D call: TRBD1 (6 bases). Trimming stripped 3 bases from V and 13 bases from J, with 18 bases between. Germline V gene lookup returns CDR1 MDHEN and CDR2 SYDVKM. The CDR3 runs to 14 residues. This CDR3 reads CASSFRGPRGRLFF. The CDR3 coding sequence is TGTGCCAGCAGTTTCCGGGGGCCGAGGGGGAGACTGTTTTTT.

The table lists this clone with a count of one. The chain links TRBV28 to TRBJ1-6; a weak D match, TRBD1 (6 bases). The CDR3 has 15 residues. The V end was cut by 6 bases, the J end by 10 bases, with 19 bases between. CDR1 MDHEN and CDR2 SYDVKM come from the germline V gene. The CDR3, as DNA: TGTGCCAGCAGCCCAGAAGGGGGGCTTCAATCACCCCTCCACTTT. It encodes CASSPEGGLQSPLHF.

The chain is built from TRBV5-5 and TRBJ2-3, with D hard to call. V was trimmed by 0 bases and J by 4 bases, leaving 12 bases between them. The CDR3 consists of 15 residues. CDR1 and CDR2 from the germline V gene are SGHKS and YYEKEE (reference sequence). The CDR3, as DNA: TGTGCCAGCAGCTTGGGTAGTGGGTTCTCAGATACGCAGTATTTT. Amino acid sequence: CASSLGSGFSDTQYF.

The chain uses TRBV29-1 and TRBJ2-7; the D is unclear. The V end was cut by 6 bases, the J end by 7 bases, with 13 bases between. Germline CDR1 SQVTM, CDR2 ANQGSEA. The CDR3 sequence is 11 residues long. The CDR3 spells CSVVLQGEQYF. The CDR3 DNA sequence: TGCAGCGTGGTCCTGCAAGGAGAGCAGTACTTC.